A single T cell receptor beta chain is shown here with its context. CDR3 length equals 16 residues. Germline lookup yields CDR1 SGHRS and CDR2 YFSETQ. V was cut by 5 bases and J by 1 base, with 18 bases left in between. The record originates from a study of shared clonotypes between healthy human individuals. Only in-frame clones appear in the TCRdb table, and some are missing; sequencing was by immunoSEQ multiplex PCR. The sample includes under 1,100,000 clones, around 82% of them seen just once. This chain connects TRBV5-1 to TRBJ1-1; the D gene is possibly TRBD1 (6 bases). This TCR was sampled from a man between 18 and 35 years old in good health. Some clones in this sample may be carry-over from other donors' samples. The specimen was memory CD4+ T cells from PBMCs. As for subset: CD45RA-negative fraction. CDR3 sequence: CASSISPPRGNTEAFF. The CDR3 DNA reads as TGCGCCAGCAGTATATCCCCCCCCAGGGGGAACACTGAAGCTTTCTTT.